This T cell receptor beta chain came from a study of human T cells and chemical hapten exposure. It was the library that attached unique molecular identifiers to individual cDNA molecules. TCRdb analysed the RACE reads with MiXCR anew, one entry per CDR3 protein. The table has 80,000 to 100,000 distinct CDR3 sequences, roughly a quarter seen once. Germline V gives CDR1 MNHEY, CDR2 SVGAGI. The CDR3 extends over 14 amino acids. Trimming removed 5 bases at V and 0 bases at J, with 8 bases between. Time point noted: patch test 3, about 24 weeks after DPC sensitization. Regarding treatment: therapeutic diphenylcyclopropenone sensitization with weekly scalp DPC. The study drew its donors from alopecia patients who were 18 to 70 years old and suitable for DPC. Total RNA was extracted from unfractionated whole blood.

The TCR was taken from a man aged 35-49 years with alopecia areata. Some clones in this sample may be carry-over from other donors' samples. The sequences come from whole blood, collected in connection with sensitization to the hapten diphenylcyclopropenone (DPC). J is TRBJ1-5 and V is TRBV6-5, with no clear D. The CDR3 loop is CASSGGLSNQPQHF. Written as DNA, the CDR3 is TGTGCCAGCAGTGGCGGCCTTAGCAATCAGCCCCAGCATTTT.